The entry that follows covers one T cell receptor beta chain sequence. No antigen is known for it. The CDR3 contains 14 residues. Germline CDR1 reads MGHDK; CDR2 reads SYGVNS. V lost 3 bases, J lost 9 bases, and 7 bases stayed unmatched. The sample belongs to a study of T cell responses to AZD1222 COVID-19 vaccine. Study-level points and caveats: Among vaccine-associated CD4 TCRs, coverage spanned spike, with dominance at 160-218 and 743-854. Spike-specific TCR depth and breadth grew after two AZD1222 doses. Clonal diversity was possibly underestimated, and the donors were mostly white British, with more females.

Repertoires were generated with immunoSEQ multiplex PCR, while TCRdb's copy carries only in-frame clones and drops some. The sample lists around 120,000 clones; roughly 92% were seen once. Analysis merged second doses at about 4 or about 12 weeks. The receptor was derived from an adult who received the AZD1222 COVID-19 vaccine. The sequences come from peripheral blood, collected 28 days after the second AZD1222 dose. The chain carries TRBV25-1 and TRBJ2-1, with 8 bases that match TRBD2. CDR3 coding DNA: TGTGCCAGCAGTGAGCACGGGAGGGCCTTTGAGCAGTTCTTC. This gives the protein CASSEHGRAFEQFF.